The rows below give T cell receptor beta chains drawn from one sample of a study of cytomegalovirus exposure and HLA in healthy donors. The protocol was immunoSEQ multiplex PCR, while the TCRdb copy is restricted to in-frame clones and leaves out a portion. This table has about 85,000 clones, 60% to 80% appearing once. Sequenced material: PBMCs. The receptors stem from a woman between 50 and 59 years old in good health and CMV-seropositive. Both conserved end residues are part of each CDR3. A D gene is named only where the DNA matches it firmly. Where a row states a size, it is once, few, many or the class of an expanded clone; other rows omit it.

abundance,j_gene,v_gene,d_gene,CDR3aa,CDR3nt
once,TRBJ2-1,TRBV5-6,-,CASSLRGHPYNEQFF,TGTGCCAGCAGCTTGAGGGGTCACCCCTACAATGAGCAGTTCTTC
medium-sized,TRBJ2-4,TRBV10-2,TRBD2,CASMVAGESNIQYF,TGCGCCAGCATGGTAGCGGGAGAGTCGAACATTCAGTACTTC
-,TRBJ2-3,TRBV5-1,TRBD2,CASSPGGVTDTQYF,TGCGCCAGCAGCCCGGGGGGGGTCACAGATACGCAGTATTTT
-,TRBJ1-4,TRBV12-5,-,CASGLGVFEKLFF,TGTGCTAGTGGTTTGGGAGTTTTTGAAAAACTGTTTTTT
-,TRBJ1-5,TRBV7-9,-,CASSLSSGVDQPQHF,TGTGCCAGCAGCTTATCCTCAGGGGTTGATCAGCCCCAGCATTTT
-,TRBJ1-1,TRBV4-1,TRBD1,CASSLQQGAEAFF,TGCGCCAGCAGCCTACAACAGGGGGCTGAAGCTTTCTTT
once,TRBJ1-4,TRBV6-5,TRBD1,CASSQGQESEKLFF,TGTGCCAGCAGTCAGGGACAGGAGTCTGAAAAACTGTTTTTT
-,TRBJ2-7,TRBV11-2,TRBD1,CASSRSTGGPYEQYF,TGTGCCAGCAGCCGATCCACAGGGGGTCCCTACGAGCAGTACTTC
-,TRBJ2-3,TRBV18,TRBD2,CASSPGTSGTDTQYF,TGTGCCAGCTCACCCGGGACTAGCGGCACAGATACGCAGTATTTT
-,TRBJ1-1,TRBV4-1,-,CASSQEGGEGAFF,TGCGCCAGCAGCCAAGAAGGGGGGGAGGGAGCTTTCTTT
-,TRBJ2-2,TRBV9,TRBD2,CASRGTSGGKPGELFF,TGTGCCAGCAGGGGGACTAGCGGGGGAAAGCCCGGGGAGCTGTTTTTT
-,TRBJ2-1,TRBV5-1,TRBD2,CASSLWPSGSNEQFF,TGCGCCAGCAGCTTGTGGCCTAGCGGGAGCAATGAGCAGTTCTTC
-,TRBJ1-2,TRBV5-4,TRBD1,CASSIYMGQSYGYTF,TGTGCCAGCAGCATCTATATGGGACAGAGTTATGGCTACACCTTC
-,TRBJ1-4,TRBV2,-,CASQREKLFF,TGTGCCAGCCAGAGGGAAAAACTGTTTTTT
-,TRBJ2-7,TRBV10-3,TRBD1,CAISGDRGKLEQYF,TGTGCCATCAGTGGGGACAGGGGGAAGCTCGAGCAGTACTTC
-,TRBJ2-3,TRBV9,-,CASSVATTDISTDTQYF,TGTGCCAGCAGCGTAGCTACGACAGATATTAGCACAGATACGCAGTATTTT
-,TRBJ1-1,TRBV5-1,-,CASSQFGTTSTEAFF,TGCGCCAGCAGCCAGTTTGGGACTACCAGTACCGAAGCTTTCTTT
-,TRBJ2-5,TRBV12-5,TRBD2,CASGPGLAGVSETQYF,TGTGCTAGTGGACCGGGACTAGCGGGGGTTTCAGAGACCCAGTACTTC
-,TRBJ2-3,TRBV11-3,-,CASSLAGRSTDTQYF,TGTGCCAGCAGCTTAGCGGGTCGTAGCACAGATACGCAGTATTTT
-,TRBJ2-3,TRBV7-9,-,CASSSPATDTQYF,TGTGCCAGCAGCTCACCAGCGACAGATACGCAGTATTTT
once,TRBJ1-6,TRBV25-1,-,CASRVGGALESPLHF,TGTGCCAGCAGGGTAGGGGGGGCTCTTGAATCACCCCTCCACTTT
-,TRBJ1-5,TRBV5-1,TRBD1,CASSLGTGNQPQHF,TGCGCCAGCAGCTTGGGGACAGGTAATCAGCCCCAGCATTTT
-,TRBJ2-7,TRBV6-1,-,CASSTAGGQYEQYF,TGTGCCAGCAGCACCGCAGGGGGGCAATACGAGCAGTACTTC
-,TRBJ2-2,TRBV18,TRBD2,CASSPSGTTGELFF,TGTGCCAGCTCACCTAGCGGGACCACCGGGGAGCTGTTTTTT
-,TRBJ1-6,TRBV19,-,CASSIVTVDSPLHF,TGTGCCAGTAGTATTGTAACGGTGGATTCACCCCTCCACTTT
few,TRBJ2-1,TRBV7-3,TRBD2,CASSAWIAGGPIEQFF,TGTGCCAGCAGCGCTTGGATAGCGGGAGGGCCTATTGAGCAGTTCTTC
-,TRBJ1-1,TRBV11-1,-,CASSPDPRLNTEAFF,TGTGCCAGCAGCCCAGACCCCAGGTTAAACACTGAAGCTTTCTTT
-,TRBJ1-1,TRBV10-3,-,CAISESPGVGVNTEAFF,TGTGCCATCAGTGAGTCCCCAGGGGTGGGTGTGAACACTGAAGCTTTCTTT
few,TRBJ2-7,TRBV2,-,CASSEPDSPGLDEQYF,TGTGCCAGCAGTGAACCCGACAGTCCCGGTCTGGACGAGCAGTACTTC
-,TRBJ1-6,TRBV12-5,-,CASGLVLNSPLHF,TGTGCTAGTGGTTTGGTACTTAATTCACCCCTCCACTTT
-,TRBJ2-7,TRBV7-9,TRBD1,CSSSTRQGGSYEQYF,TGTTCCAGCAGCACTCGACAGGGGGGATCCTACGAGCAGTACTTC
-,TRBJ1-2,TRBV2,-,CASQPGTSYGYTF,TGTGCCAGCCAACCCGGGACATCCTATGGCTACACCTTC
once,TRBJ2-2,TRBV25-1,TRBD1,CASQRQGLNTGELFF,TGTGCCAGCCAGAGACAGGGCCTGAACACCGGGGAGCTGTTTTTT
once,TRBJ2-2,TRBV5-1,-,CASTRGNTGELFF,TGCGCCAGCACGCGGGGAAACACCGGGGAGCTGTTTTTT
-,TRBJ1-2,TRBV7-6,-,CASSPTNRVNYGYTF,TGTGCCAGCAGCCCAACCAACAGGGTAAACTATGGCTACACCTTC
-,TRBJ1-1,TRBV11-2,-,CASSLPQFPPRKAFF,TGTGCCAGCAGCTTACCTCAGTTCCCCCCCCGCAAAGCTTTCTTT
-,TRBJ1-4,TRBV7-9,-,CASSLLGGPSGGGEKLFF,TGTGCCAGCAGCCTTCTCGGGGGTCCCAGTGGCGGAGGGGAAAAACTGTTTTTT
once,TRBJ2-1,TRBV5-1,-,CASSPRDIINEQFF,TGCGCCAGCAGCCCCCGGGACATCATCAATGAGCAGTTCTTC
-,TRBJ2-7,TRBV6-6,-,CASSYSRTAEYF,TGTGCCAGCAGTTACTCCCGAACCGCAGAGTACTTC
-,TRBJ2-3,TRBV7-2,-,CASSWFRSSTDTQYF,TGTGCCAGCAGCTGGTTCAGGTCTAGCACAGATACGCAGTATTTT
few,TRBJ1-1,TRBV18,-,CASSPRERTNTEAFF,TGTGCCAGCTCACCCCGGGAGCGAACGAACACTGAAGCTTTCTTT
-,TRBJ1-4,TRBV19,-,CASSISGVSWEKLFF,TGTGCCAGTAGTATTTCGGGTGTGTCATGGGAAAAACTGTTTTTT
-,TRBJ1-2,TRBV6-5,-,CASSYPGGGAVSGYTF,TGTGCCAGCAGTTACCCAGGAGGGGGGGCCGTCTCTGGCTACACCTTC
-,TRBJ2-5,TRBV10-3,TRBD2,CATKDSGTRETQYF,TGTGCCACTAAGGATAGCGGGACGAGGGAGACCCAGTACTTC
-,TRBJ1-3,TRBV5-1,-,CASSSTTGSGNTIYF,TGCGCCAGCAGCTCAACCACAGGGTCAGGAAACACCATATATTTT
-,TRBJ1-2,TRBV5-6,-,CVSSLPGVMGDGYTF,TGTGTCAGCAGCTTACCGGGGGTTATGGGCGATGGCTACACCTTC
-,TRBJ2-7,TRBV6-1,TRBD1,CASSLGGGSSYEQYF,TGTGCCAGCAGTCTAGGGGGCGGATCCTCCTACGAGCAGTACTTC
few,TRBJ2-1,TRBV30,-,CASEAVFREQFF,TGTGCCTCCGAGGCGGTTTTCCGTGAGCAGTTCTTC
-,TRBJ1-4,TRBV7-9,TRBD1,CASSKQGEGREKLFF,TGTGCCAGCAGCAAACAGGGGGAAGGGCGTGAAAAACTGTTTTTT
-,TRBJ1-1,TRBV5-4,TRBD1,CASSLITGGGTEAFF,TGTGCCAGCAGTCTTATTACAGGGGGAGGAACTGAAGCTTTCTTT
-,TRBJ2-2,TRBV9,TRBD1,CASSAMGQARTGELFF,TGTGCCAGCAGCGCCATGGGACAGGCCAGAACCGGGGAGCTGTTTTTT
-,TRBJ2-5,TRBV9,TRBD2,CASSALAGAAETQYF,TGTGCCAGCAGCGCCCTAGCGGGGGCGGCAGAGACCCAGTACTTC
-,TRBJ1-1,TRBV7-3,-,CASSLMQDTEAFF,TGTGCCAGCAGCTTAATGCAGGACACTGAAGCTTTCTTT
once,TRBJ2-5,TRBV29-1,TRBD1,CSVWDRGVTQYF,TGCAGCGTGTGGGACAGGGGGGTGACCCAGTACTTC
-,TRBJ2-5,TRBV19,-,CASQAVATGQETQYF,TGTGCCAGTCAAGCGGTAGCAACAGGGCAAGAGACCCAGTACTTC
-,TRBJ1-5,TRBV2,-,CASSHYRDGRFVADQPQHF,TGTGCCAGCAGTCATTACCGGGATGGCAGATTTGTGGCCGATCAGCCCCAGCATTTT